This is a list of T cell receptor beta chains from one sample in a study of T cell repertoires in cytomegalovirus infection. TCRdb reprocessed the reads via MiXCR and lists one record per CDR3 protein. The sample yields approximately 490,000 distinct CDR3 sequences, around 10% seen once. Input material: PBMCs. The receptor source for this set is a human donor in good health (CMV status not recorded). Some clones in this sample may be carry-over from other donors' samples. Each CDR3 is given with its conserved first and last residue. The D gene is left open where the match is weak. Only part of the rows carry a size: once, few, many, or a class if the clone is expanded.

V	size	J	D	DNA	CDR3
TRBV19	many	TRBJ2-1	TRBD2	TGTGCCAGTAGTTCAGTAAGACTAGCGGGAGACAATGAGCAGTTCTTC	CASSSVRLAGDNEQFF
TRBV28	many	TRBJ2-7	TRBD2	TGTGCCAGCAGCCGTACTCTGGGACTAGCGGCCGATGGATCCTACGAGCAGTACTTC	CASSRTLGLAADGSYEQYF
TRBV5-1	many	TRBJ2-4	TRBD2	TGCGCCAGCAGCCCCGGGACTAGCGGTGCCAAAAACATTCAGTACTTC	CASSPGTSGAKNIQYF
TRBV15	few	TRBJ2-2	.	TGTGCCACCACCCCCGGGGGTACCGGGGAGCTGTTTTTT	CATTPGGTGELFF
TRBV7-9	many	TRBJ2-7	TRBD2	TGTGCCAGCAGCTTCTCTGGTGGGGAGGGCTCCTACGAGCAGTACTTC	CASSFSGGEGSYEQYF
TRBV20-1	.	TRBJ2-7	TRBD2	TGCAGTGCTAGAGGGGACTACCGTCGGGGGGAGCAGTACTTC	CSARGDYRRGEQYF
TRBV12-3/TRBV12-4	.	TRBJ2-4	TRBD2	TGTGCCAGCAGCCCATGGCGGGAGTTGAACATTCAGTACTTC	CASSPWRELNIQYF
TRBV19	.	TRBJ1-2	.	TGTGCCAGTTACAGTTATGGCTACACCTTC	CASYSYGYTF
TRBV6-5	many	TRBJ1-1	.	TGTGCCAGCACCTACGGTCGAGTTCCGAACACTGAAGCTTTCTTT	CASTYGRVPNTEAFF
TRBV23-1	many	TRBJ1-4	.	TGCGCCAGCAACGATACAGGAGAATTCGAAAAACTGTTTTTT	CASNDTGEFEKLFF
TRBV6-6	.	TRBJ2-1	TRBD2	TGTGCCAGCAGTGTTTTTGCACTAGCGGACTACAATGAGCAGTTCTTC	CASSVFALADYNEQFF
TRBV20-1	many	TRBJ2-5	.	TGCAGTGCTCACCGGGAACCCCAAGAGACCCAGTACTTC	CSAHREPQETQYF
TRBV4-1	.	TRBJ2-5	.	TGCGCCAGCAGCCAAGAACAGGGCCTGGGGACCCAGTACTTC	CASSQEQGLGTQYF
TRBV10-2	many	TRBJ2-2	TRBD1	TGCGCCAGCAGAAGACAGGGGGGGTCCGGGGAGCTGTTTTTT	CASRRQGGSGELFF
TRBV9	.	TRBJ2-2	TRBD1	TGTGCCAGCAGCGGCCGGGGACAGGACACCGGGGAGCTGTTTTTT	CASSGRGQDTGELFF
TRBV7-8	many	TRBJ2-5	.	TGTGCCAGCAGCCCCCGCCGGGGGTTTAGAGAGACCCAGTACTTC	CASSPRRGFRETQYF
TRBV11-2	few	TRBJ2-1	.	TGTGCCAGCAGCTCCCTCCGTCGGGACCCCGGGAAGAACAATGAGCAGTTCTTC	CASSSLRRDPGKNNEQFF
TRBV12-3/TRBV12-4	many	TRBJ2-6	.	TGTGCCAGCAGTCAGGGCGTCTCTGGGGCCAACGTCCTGACTTTC	CASSQGVSGANVLTF
TRBV18	few	TRBJ2-5	TRBD1	TGTGCCAGCTCACTGCCGGGACAGGGGTCATCGGAGACCCAGTACTTC	CASSLPGQGSSETQYF
TRBV7-2	many	TRBJ2-3	TRBD2	TGTGCCAGCAGGGCCCCGGGACTAGCGGGGCGTCACACAGATACGCAGTATTTT	CASRAPGLAGRHTDTQYF
TRBV2	many	TRBJ2-3	.	TGTGCCAGCCTCCCGGGGAAGCTGATCAAGGATACGCAGTATTTT	CASLPGKLIKDTQYF
TRBV10-3	many	TRBJ2-1	.	TGTGCCATCAGTGAGGGGAACAATGAGCAGTTCTTC	CAISEGNNEQFF
TRBV28	many	TRBJ2-1	.	TGTGCCAGCGGGGCGAGGAGGGATGAGCAGTTCTTC	CASGARRDEQFF
TRBV27	many	TRBJ2-2	.	TGTGCCAGCAGTTTGCAAGCCGGGGGACTGACCGGGGAGCTGTTTTTT	CASSLQAGGLTGELFF
TRBV10-3	many	TRBJ2-7	.	TGTGCCATCTCAGGGGTAGGTAGCGGAGTCTCCTACGAGCAGTACTTC	CAISGVGSGVSYEQYF
TRBV7-9	many	TRBJ2-1	.	TGTGCCAGCAGCGTCAGTCGGCTCCCGGTGGGGTTCTTC	CASSVSRLPVGFF
TRBV6-5	few	TRBJ2-7	.	TGTGCCAGCAGTAACGCCGGGCCAAGGGGCCCCTACGAGCAGTACTTC	CASSNAGPRGPYEQYF
TRBV24-1	many	TRBJ2-5	TRBD2	TGTGCCACCAGTGATTCTAGCGGGGATTACCAAGAGACCCAGTACTTC	CATSDSSGDYQETQYF